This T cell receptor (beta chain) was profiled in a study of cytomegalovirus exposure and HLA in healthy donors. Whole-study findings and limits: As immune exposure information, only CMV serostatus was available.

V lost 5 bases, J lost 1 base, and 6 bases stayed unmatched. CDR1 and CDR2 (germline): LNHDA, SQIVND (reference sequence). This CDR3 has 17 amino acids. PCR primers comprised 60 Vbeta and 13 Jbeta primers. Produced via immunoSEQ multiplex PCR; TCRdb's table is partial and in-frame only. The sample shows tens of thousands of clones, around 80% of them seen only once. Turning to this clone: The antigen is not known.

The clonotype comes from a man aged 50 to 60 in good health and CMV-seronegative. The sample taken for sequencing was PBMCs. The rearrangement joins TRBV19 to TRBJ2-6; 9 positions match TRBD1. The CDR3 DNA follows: TGTGCCAGTAGTGCAGGACAGGGGAAGTCTGGGGCCAACGTCCTGACTTTC. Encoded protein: CASSAGQGKSGANVLTF.